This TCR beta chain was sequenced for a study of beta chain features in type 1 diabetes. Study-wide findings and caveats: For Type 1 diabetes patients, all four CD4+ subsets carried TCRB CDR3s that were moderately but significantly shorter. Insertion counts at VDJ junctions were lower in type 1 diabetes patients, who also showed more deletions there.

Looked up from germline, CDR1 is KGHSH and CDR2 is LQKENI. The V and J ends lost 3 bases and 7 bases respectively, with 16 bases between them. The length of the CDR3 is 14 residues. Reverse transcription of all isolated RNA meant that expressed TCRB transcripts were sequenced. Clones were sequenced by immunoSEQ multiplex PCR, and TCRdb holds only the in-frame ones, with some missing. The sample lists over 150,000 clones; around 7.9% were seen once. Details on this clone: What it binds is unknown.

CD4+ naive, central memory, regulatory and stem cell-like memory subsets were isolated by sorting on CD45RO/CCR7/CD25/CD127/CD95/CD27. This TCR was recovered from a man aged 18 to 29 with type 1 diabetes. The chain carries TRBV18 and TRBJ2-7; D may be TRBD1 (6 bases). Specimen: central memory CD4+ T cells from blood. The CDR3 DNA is TGTGCCAGCTCACCGGATGGGGGCAAGGGAGAGCAGTACTTC. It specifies CASSPDGGKGEQYF.